This T cell receptor (beta chain) was identified during a study of blood T cell repertoires in COVID-19 (dated by TCRdb to about 2020). In the study overall: The collaborator samples originated in the United States, Italy and Spain and spanned the acute and convalescent phases of COVID-19. HLA class I and class II types, where available, came from metadata supplied by the sample provider rather than from assay-based typing. The repertoires were released in a freely available public database intended as a resource for research on the immune response to SARS-CoV-2. A de-identified subject ID, COVID-19 status, age in years and sex were almost always included in the sample metadata. The samples were drawn from the first 160 participants of the ongoing ImmuneRACE study and from over 950 subjects provided by 6 global collaborators. The prospective study material was composed of cDNA or gDNA derived from T cells, B-cell-depleted T cells, or PBMCs. Deeply sampled blood TCRbeta repertoires from subjects exposed to, actively infected with, or recovered from COVID-19 were included in the dataset.

TCRbeta CDR3 regions were amplified from genomic DNA using the immunoSEQ Assay, a bias-controlled multiplex PCR. In the source study's methods: Within the assay, amplification of reference gene primers was used to estimate how many nucleated cells each sample contained. To quantify the absolute abundance of each unique TCRbeta CDR3 rearrangement, sequence reads were collapsed and filtered. For each sample, productive Simpson clonality was calculated as the square root of Simpson's diversity index over productive rearrangements. TCRdb holds this immuneACCESS table with in-frame rearrangements only. Some clones are missing; in checked studies, unresolved V genes explain under half, and the rest has no known cause. V and J calls and clone size are those listed in that table; D and trimming were worked out from the DNA. For this sample the table gives around 140,000 clones, of which approximately 91% were detected only once. Around 1.9% of the sample lies in the top ten.

According to the germline V gene (reference sequence), CDR1 reads MNHEY and CDR2 reads SMNVEV. The CDR3 spans 14 residues, from the cysteine through the phenylalanine. The entry retains the CDR3 DNA only, 42 bases that are in frame from base 1. The junction shows trimming of 4 bases on V and 6 bases on J, and the gene matches do not reach 4 bases of it. Each collaborating institution followed its own protocols to collect whole blood in K2EDTA tubes. For TCRbeta analysis, collaborators shipped samples as frozen whole blood, isolated PBMCs, or DNA extracted from either of those sample types. A remark on this clone: Its recognized antigen is unknown. The sample holds no much larger clone one base away, and base qualities are not on file.

The study at large found these results: How much clinical and demographic metadata was included differed by source and by participant, and the metadata was provided uncurated.

This TCR was sampled from a man in his 70s with acute or convalescent COVID-19. The material sequenced was peripheral blood. The rearrangement combines TRBV27 with TRBJ1-5; the central 9 bases match TRBD1. Here is the DNA: TGTGCCAGCAGTTCAGACAGGGGGTCTCAGCCCCAGCATTTT. Translated, this is CASSSDRGSQPQHF.